A single sample gave rise to the 7 T cell receptor beta chains below, sequenced in a study of blood T cell repertoires in COVID-19. The table came from immunoSEQ multiplex PCR; TCRdb's copy has only in-frame clones and leaves some out. The table has a few hundred thousand clones, approximately 80% seen once. Sequenced material: peripheral blood. The receptors shown here come from a man in his forties who had recovered from COVID-19.

The chain combines TRBV6-1 with TRBJ2-2; D gene uncertain. Germline V CDR1 and CDR2: MNHNS, SASEGT. The V and J ends lost 3 bases and 1 base respectively, with 12 bases between them. The CDR3 runs to 16 residues. In DNA form, the CDR3 reads TGTGCCAGCAGTGACCGTGGCAGGCAGAACACCGGGGAGCTGTTTTTT. Protein sequence: CASSDRGRQNTGELFF.

The chain recombines TRBV7-9 with TRBJ1-2; a possible D gene is TRBD1 (6 bases). The CDR3 has 14 amino acids. Trimming stripped 4 bases from V and 4 bases from J, with 13 bases between. CDR1 is SEHNR and CDR2 is FQNEAQ in the germline V gene (reference sequence). In DNA form, the CDR3 reads TGTGCCAGCAGCTCGCGCACAGGGTTCTATGGCTACACCTTC. Amino acid sequence: CASSSRTGFYGYTF. Combining the CDR3 with reference TRBV7-9 and TRBJ1-2 gives the whole variable domain DTGVSQNPRHKITKRGQNVTFRCDPISEHNRLYWYRQTLGQGPEFLTYFQNEAQLEKSRLLSDRFSAERPKGSFSTLEIQRTEQGDSAMYLCASSSRTGFYGYTFGSGTRLTVV.

CDR3 sequence (DNA): TGTGCCAGCAGCTTCCTGGGGGGGCTAGATACGCAGTATTTT. Its protein product is CASSFLGGLDTQYF. The chain links TRBV7-9 to TRBJ2-3; TRBD2 might be the D (7 bases). This CDR3 has 14 residues. Germline values: CDR1 SEHNR, CDR2 FQNEAQ (reference sequence). V lost 3 bases and J lost 5, with 12 bases in between. The whole variable domain, remainder taken from reference TRBV7-9 and TRBJ2-3, is DTGVSQNPRHKITKRGQNVTFRCDPISEHNRLYWYRQTLGQGPEFLTYFQNEAQLEKSRLLSDRFSAERPKGSFSTLEIQRTEQGDSAMYLCASSFLGGLDTQYFGPGTRLTVL.

The chain couples TRBV10-3 to TRBJ2-6, with 8 bases aligning to TRBD1. This CDR3 has 16 residues. Germline trimming cut 10 bases from V and 0 bases from J; bases unmatched to any gene: 8. Looked up from germline, CDR1 is ENHRY and CDR2 is SYGVKD. CDR3 nucleotides: TGTGCCACAGGACAGGGCGACCTCTCTGGGGCCAACGTCCTGACTTTC. This translates into CATGQGDLSGANVLTF.

This rearrangement joins TRBV7-2 to TRBJ2-3, with TRBD2 matching over 10 bases. This CDR3 has 16 residues. Germline CDR1 is SGHTA and CDR2 is FQGNSA. The trim removed 5 bases at V and 2 bases at J, leaving 7 bases unmatched. The chain's CDR3 is CASSKSGRGFTDTQYF. In DNA form, the CDR3 reads TGTGCCAGCAGCAAAAGCGGGAGGGGATTCACAGATACGCAGTATTTT.

The chain has TRBV30 and TRBJ1-2; 7 nucleotides agree with TRBD1. The germline CDR1 and CDR2 sequences are GTSNPN and SVGIG (reference sequence). This CDR3 has 14 amino acids. J gave up 5 bases and V 0 bases, and 6 bases lay outside the gene matches. CDR3 amino acids: CAWSVGGGWYGYTF. CDR3 DNA sequence: TGTGCCTGGAGTGTAGGAGGGGGCTGGTATGGCTACACCTTC.

V and J are TRBV12-5 and TRBJ2-1; D unresolved. Germline V gene data show CDR1 as LGHNT and CDR2 as FRNRAP. CDR3 length: 13 amino acids. V gave up 2 bases and J gave up 7 bases, with 9 bases separating them. The CDR3 sequence: CASGLPSVNEQFF. The CDR3 nucleotides read TGTGCTAGTGGTTTGCCCTCCGTTAATGAGCAGTTCTTC. The full variable domain, with the rest looked up from reference TRBV12-5 and TRBJ2-1, is DARVTQTPRHKVTEMGQEVTMRCQPILGHNTVFWYRQTMMQGLELLAYFRNRAPLDDSGMPKDRFSAEMPDATLATLKIQPSEPRDSAVYFCASGLPSVNEQFFGPGTRLTVL.